This is a list of T cell receptor beta chains from one sample in a study of blood T cell repertoires in COVID-19. Using immunoSEQ multiplex PCR, the repertoire was profiled, and TCRdb retains in-frame clones only, with some absent. This sample carries about 280,000 clones, 88% of them seen once, and the ten largest clones take almost 9.5%. Sample: peripheral blood. These receptors were collected from a man aged 18 to 35 with active or convalescent COVID-19. The CDR3 runs from the conserved cysteine through the conserved F or W. The D gene is left open where the match is weak. Clone size is given for some rows only: seen once, a few or many times, or a class if the clone is expanded.

J gene,CDR3 length,clone size,V gene,D gene,CDR3 protein,CDR3 DNA
TRBJ1-5,15,.,TRBV2,TRBD1,CASSRTGGLYQPQHF,TGTGCCAGCAGTCGGACAGGGGGCTTGTATCAGCCCCAGCATTTT
TRBJ2-7,12,.,TRBV5-1,.,CASSLTGYEQYF,TGCGCCAGCAGCTTGACCGGCTACGAGCAGTACTTC
TRBJ1-5,15,.,TRBV6-5,TRBD1,CASTTGTGGRQPQHF,TGTGCCAGCACCACCGGGACAGGGGGAAGGCAGCCCCAGCATTTT
TRBJ1-1,14,.,TRBV7-8,.,CASLPGYMNTEAFF,TGTGCCAGCCTTCCCGGGTACATGAACACTGAAGCTTTCTTT
TRBJ2-1,17,.,TRBV5-6,TRBD2,CASSTIIAGGDYNEQFF,TGTGCCAGCAGCACAATTATAGCGGGGGGCGACTACAATGAGCAGTTCTTC
TRBJ2-4,16,.,TRBV6-2/TRBV6-3,TRBD1,CASSIRTGGVKNIQYF,TGTGCCAGCAGTATCCGGACAGGGGGAGTCAAAAACATTCAGTACTTC
TRBJ2-2,16,once,TRBV11-2,TRBD1,CASSPREGAITGELFF,TGTGCCAGCAGCCCCCGAGAGGGGGCGATCACCGGGGAGCTGTTTTTT
TRBJ2-7,13,.,TRBV27,.,CAAYSRGSYEQYF,TGTGCCGCGTACAGTCGGGGATCCTACGAGCAGTACTTC
TRBJ2-7,14,once,TRBV3-1/TRBV3-2,TRBD1,CASSLGQGAYEQYF,TGTGCCAGCAGCCTGGGACAGGGGGCCTACGAGCAGTACTTC
TRBJ2-1,13,.,TRBV24-1,.,CATSDAIYNEQFF,TGTGCCACCAGTGACGCGATCTACAATGAGCAGTTCTTC
TRBJ1-4,17,.,TRBV4-1,.,CASSQDGQGRGYEKLFF,TGCGCCAGCAGCCAAGATGGGCAGGGGAGGGGGTATGAAAAACTGTTTTTT
TRBJ1-1,17,.,TRBV14,TRBD1,CASSQLDRGPKNTEAFF,TGTGCCAGCAGCCAGTTGGACAGGGGGCCCAAGAACACTGAAGCTTTCTTT
TRBJ2-5,15,.,TRBV7-2,.,CASSSSRTVFGTQYF,TGTGCCAGCAGCTCATCCCGGACTGTATTCGGGACCCAGTACTTC
TRBJ2-5,18,.,TRBV5-1,TRBD2,CASSPSVAGGLSGETQYF,TGCGCCAGCAGCCCGTCGGTAGCGGGGGGGCTGTCAGGGGAGACCCAGTACTTC
TRBJ1-2,13,.,TRBV7-9,.,CASSAGQSLGYTF,TGTGCCAGCAGCGCAGGACAGTCGTTAGGCTACACCTTC
TRBJ2-2,16,once,TRBV3-1/TRBV3-2,TRBD2,CASSPYTSGVAGELFF,TGTGCCAGCAGCCCTTATACTAGCGGGGTTGCCGGGGAGCTGTTTTTT
TRBJ1-1,13,.,TRBV7-2,TRBD1,CASTDRGHTEAFF,TGTGCCAGCACAGACAGGGGACACACTGAAGCTTTCTTT
TRBJ2-3,11,once,TRBV6-5,.,CASSHRETQYF,TGTGCCAGCAGTCACAGGGAAACGCAGTATTTT
TRBJ2-7,15,.,TRBV6-1,TRBD1,CASSEEADRVYEQYF,TGTGCCAGCAGTGAAGAGGCGGACAGGGTCTACGAGCAGTACTTC
TRBJ2-7,18,.,TRBV3-1/TRBV3-2,TRBD1,CASSHVSLAGTAAYEQYF,TGTGCCAGCAGCCACGTTTCATTGGCCGGGACAGCAGCCTACGAGCAGTACTTC
TRBJ2-3,16,.,TRBV6-5,.,CASSYSGGGKADTQYF,TGTGCCAGCAGTTACTCAGGAGGGGGCAAGGCAGATACGCAGTATTTT
TRBJ2-1,16,.,TRBV4-3,TRBD2,CASRQTSGGPGNEQFF,TGCGCCAGCAGGCAAACTAGCGGGGGGCCGGGCAATGAGCAGTTCTTC
TRBJ1-2,14,.,TRBV6-5,.,CATGAPNMAYGYTF,TGTGCCACCGGAGCCCCCAATATGGCCTATGGCTACACCTTC
TRBJ1-5,15,once,TRBV4-1,TRBD1,CASSQPGQGLQPQHF,TGCGCCAGCAGCCAACCCGGACAGGGACTACAGCCCCAGCATTTT